Sequencing of this T cell receptor beta chain was carried out in a study of a mutant IDH1 vaccine in newly diagnosed glioma. Overall study context: First vaccine doses came 4-6 weeks after radiotherapy alone, or with temozolomide cycles. Receipt of radiotherapy, temozolomide, or both preceded the study, and most received both.

Germline CDR1 SGHRS, CDR2 YFSETQ. Trimming removed 3 bases from V and 3 bases from J, with 16 bases in between. The CDR3 totals 15 residues. Sequencing used immunoSEQ multiplex PCR; TCRdb keeps in-frame clones, though not all of them. The repertoire holds roughly 30,000 clones, with roughly 80% as singletons. This clone appeared a single time. Its antigen remains unidentified. Notes on the study in general: Of all patients, about 94% showed vaccine-induced immune responses.

Noted time point: week 23, last vaccination. Vaccination comprised doses that each held 300 ug of mutant IDH1 20-mer peptide, plus topical imiquimod. This sample comprised PBMCs, obtained from a glioma patient whose treatment included an IDH1 peptide vaccine. The chain uses TRBV5-1 and TRBJ2-7, with D uncertain. This receptor was obtained from a young woman with glioma. CDR3 sequence (DNA): TGCGCCAGCAGCTCGGGCCGCATCCTTGACTACGAGCAGTACTTC. This translates into CASSSGRILDYEQYF.